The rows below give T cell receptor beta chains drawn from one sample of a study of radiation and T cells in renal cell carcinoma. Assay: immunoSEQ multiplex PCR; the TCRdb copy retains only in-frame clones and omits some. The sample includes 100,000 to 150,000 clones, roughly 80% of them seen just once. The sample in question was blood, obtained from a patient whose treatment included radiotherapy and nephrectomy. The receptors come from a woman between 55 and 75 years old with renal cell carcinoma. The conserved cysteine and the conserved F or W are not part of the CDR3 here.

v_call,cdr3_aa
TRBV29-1,SVVLPTSNTEAF
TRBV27,ASSPYLGYHGYT
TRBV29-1,SVVETENSYEQY
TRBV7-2,ASSHRVGEQF
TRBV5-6,ASSSSGTQY
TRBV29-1,SVATGDTEAF
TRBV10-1,ASSVTSGGPLGQF
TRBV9,ASSGGRPGQPQH
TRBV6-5,ASSPTSGSFHEQF
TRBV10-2,ASSNYPSYQAF
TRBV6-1,ASTYVKAF
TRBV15,ATSRDRESRAF
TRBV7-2,ASSLGLTGGAGANVLT
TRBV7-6,ASSLTLNTEAF
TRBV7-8,ASSLGGGDTDTQY
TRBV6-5,ASTLQSNTGELF
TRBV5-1,ASMPGMEVLSHTEAF
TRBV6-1,ASSEAPGLQPQH
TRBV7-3,ASSLISHAPGTGITDTQY
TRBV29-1,SAAALNEKLF
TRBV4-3,ASSQERDTEAF
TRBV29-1,SVEDLNGGHSYNEQF
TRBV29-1,SVDTAGNTIY
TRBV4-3,ASREDRASNQPQH
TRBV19,ASIGGTNYGYT
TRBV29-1,SVTQGGNQPQH
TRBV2,ASRKGGTSYEQY
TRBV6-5,ASSYGDPGEGETQY
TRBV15,ATSRDRVGNTIY
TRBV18,ASTQTGGPSLGGYT
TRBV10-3,AISDREYTEAF
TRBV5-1,ASSMDRADEQF